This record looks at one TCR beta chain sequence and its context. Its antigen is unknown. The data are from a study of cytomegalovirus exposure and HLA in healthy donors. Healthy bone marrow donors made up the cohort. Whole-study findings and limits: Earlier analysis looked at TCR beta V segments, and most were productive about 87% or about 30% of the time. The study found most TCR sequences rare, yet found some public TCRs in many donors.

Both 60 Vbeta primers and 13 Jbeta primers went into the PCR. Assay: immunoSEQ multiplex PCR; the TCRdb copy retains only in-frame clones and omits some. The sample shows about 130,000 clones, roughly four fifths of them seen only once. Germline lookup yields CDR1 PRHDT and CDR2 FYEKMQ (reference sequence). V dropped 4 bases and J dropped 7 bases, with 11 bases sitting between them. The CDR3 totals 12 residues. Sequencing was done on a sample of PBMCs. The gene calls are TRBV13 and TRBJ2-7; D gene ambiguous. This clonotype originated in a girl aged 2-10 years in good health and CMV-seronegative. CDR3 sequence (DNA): TGTGCCAGCAGCTCTACCTCCCTGGAGCAGTACTTC. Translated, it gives CASSSTSLEQYF. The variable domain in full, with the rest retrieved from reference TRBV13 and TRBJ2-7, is AAGVIQSPRHLIKEKRETATLKCYPIPRHDTVYWYQQGPGQDPQFLISFYEKMQSDKGSIPDRFSAQQFSDYHSELNMSSLELGDSALYFCASSSTSLEQYFGPGTRLTVT.